Below are 10 T cell receptor beta chains sequenced from a single sample in a study of Graves' ophthalmopathy and Graves' hyperthyroidism. RNA transcripts provided the template for amplifying TCR beta CDR3 regions. Second-round multiplex PCR followed a first-round RT-PCR using HTBI primers. TCRdb redid the calling of the multiplex PCR reads with MiXCR, one entry per CDR3 protein. Here the sample spans about 240,000 distinct CDR3 sequences, around 50% being singletons. The source material was peripheral blood. The receptors stem from an adult man with Graves' ophthalmopathy.

The chain links TRBV25-1 to TRBJ1-1; TRBD1 aligns across 8 bases. The CDR3 extends over 12 amino acids. Germline V lookup: CDR1 MGHDK, CDR2 SYGVNS. V lost 1 base to trimming and J lost 10 bases; unmatched junction nucleotides: 2. The CDR3 DNA reads TGTGCCAGCAGTGAATCAGACAGGGGAGCTTTCTTT. Its translation: CASSESDRGAFF.

This clonotype was found a few times. The genes are TRBV10-3 and TRBJ2-7; 9 bases align to TRBD2. The CDR3 has 18 residues. From germline, CDR1 is ENHRY and CDR2 SYGVKD. The junction had 20 bases not matched to a gene; V was cut back by 6 bases and J by 5 bases. CDR3 sequence: CAIREPRSGGTSFDEQYF. CDR3 bases: TGTGCCATCAGAGAACCCCGATCGGGGGGGACTAGCTTCGACGAGCAGTACTTC.

This clonotype was seen more than once but under ten times. DNA of the CDR3: TGTGCCAGCAGCTTAGGGTGGGGGACACGCGGCACCATATATTTT. Its protein product is CASSLGWGTRGTIYF. The chain carries TRBV7-9 and TRBJ1-3; D perhaps matches TRBD1 (6 bases). With 1 base removed from V and 9 bases from J, the gap between germline ends came to 16 bases. The length of the CDR3 is 15 residues. CDR1 is SEHNR, CDR2 FQNEAQ, per germline (reference sequence). Together with reference TRBV7-9 and TRBJ1-3, the CDR3 gives the full variable domain: DTGVSQNPRHKITKRGQNVTFRCDPISEHNRLYWYRQTLGQGPEFLTYFQNEAQLEKSRLLSDRFSAERPKGSFSTLEIQRTEQGDSAMYLCASSLGWGTRGTIYFGEGSWLTVV.

Written as DNA, the CDR3 is TGTGCCAGCAGCGGGTCCCTTGGAAACACCATATATTTT. Residues: CASSGSLGNTIYF. The V and J genes are TRBV9 and TRBJ1-3; no definite D call. Germline assignment: CDR1 SGDLS and CDR2 YYNGEE. The CDR3 sequence is 13 residues long. Trimming stripped 3 bases from V and 3 bases from J, with 7 bases between.

J is TRBJ1-1 and V is TRBV29-1, with D perhaps TRBD2 (5 bases). The J call could be wrong; TRBJ2-1 is a better fit for the DNA end. The CDR3 length is 12 residues. CDR1 and CDR2 (germline): SQVTM, ANQGSEA. CDR3 in amino acids: CSVRVGYNEQFF. The CDR3 DNA follows: TGCAGCGTGAGGGTAGGATACAATGAGCAGTTCTTC.

The chain combines TRBV5-8 with TRBJ2-7; 8 bases map to TRBD1. The CDR3 is 14 residues long. J was trimmed by 7 bases and V by 5 bases; bases with no gene match: 11. Germline-derived CDR1 and CDR2 are SGHTS and YDEGEE. The CDR3 coding sequence is TGTGCCAGCAGTCAACATGGACAGGGCTATGAGCAGTACTTC. Protein sequence: CASSQHGQGYEQYF.

This clonotype was detected a few times. V is TRBV2 and J is TRBJ2-7; weak D call: TRBD2 (5 bases). The V gene lost 6 bases and the J gene lost 0 bases, with 12 bases spanning the gap. The CDR3 spans 14 residues. From germline, CDR1 is SNHLY and CDR2 FYNNEI. The CDR3 DNA is TGTGCCAGCAGATTTAGCGAGTTCTCCTACGAGCAGTACTTC. Translated: CASRFSEFSYEQYF.

The chain uses TRBV19 and TRBJ1-6; a possible D gene is TRBD1 (6 bases). The V end lost 1 base, the J end lost 6 bases, and 13 bases lay between the germline ends. The germline gives CDR1 LNHDA, CDR2 SQIVND (reference sequence). This CDR3 region has 16 residues. CDR3 DNA sequence: TGTGCCAGTAGTATAGGTGGACAGTTTTTTAATTCACCCCTCCACTTT. Its translation: CASSIGGQFFNSPLHF.

This clonotype was counted many times. This chain joins TRBV2 and TRBJ2-2; perhaps D is TRBD1 or TRBD2 (5 bases each). The CDR3 loop spans 15 amino acids. The ends were cut back, 6 bases at V and 3 bases at J, with 14 bases in the middle. Looked up from germline, CDR1 is SNHLY and CDR2 is FYNNEI. CDR3 DNA: TGTGCCAGCAGCGGGAAGGGACCTCACACCGGGGAGCTGTTTTTT. It translates to CASSGKGPHTGELFF. The full variable domain, completed using reference TRBV2 and TRBJ2-2, is EPEVTQTPSHQVTQMGQEVILRCVPISNHLYFYWYRQILGQKVEFLVSFYNNEISEKSEIFDDQFSVERPDGSNFTLKIRSTKLEDSAMYFCASSGKGPHTGELFFGEGSRLTVL.

The chain recombines TRBV2 with TRBJ1-1; possible D gene TRBD1, 5 bases. Per germline, CDR1 SNHLY and CDR2 FYNNEI. The V and J ends lost 8 bases and 1 base respectively, with 20 bases between them. This CDR3 is 16 amino acids long. CDR3 in amino acids: CASGLRGAYPNTEAFF. CDR3 coding DNA: TGTGCCAGCGGATTAAGAGGGGCGTACCCGAACACTGAAGCTTTCTTT.